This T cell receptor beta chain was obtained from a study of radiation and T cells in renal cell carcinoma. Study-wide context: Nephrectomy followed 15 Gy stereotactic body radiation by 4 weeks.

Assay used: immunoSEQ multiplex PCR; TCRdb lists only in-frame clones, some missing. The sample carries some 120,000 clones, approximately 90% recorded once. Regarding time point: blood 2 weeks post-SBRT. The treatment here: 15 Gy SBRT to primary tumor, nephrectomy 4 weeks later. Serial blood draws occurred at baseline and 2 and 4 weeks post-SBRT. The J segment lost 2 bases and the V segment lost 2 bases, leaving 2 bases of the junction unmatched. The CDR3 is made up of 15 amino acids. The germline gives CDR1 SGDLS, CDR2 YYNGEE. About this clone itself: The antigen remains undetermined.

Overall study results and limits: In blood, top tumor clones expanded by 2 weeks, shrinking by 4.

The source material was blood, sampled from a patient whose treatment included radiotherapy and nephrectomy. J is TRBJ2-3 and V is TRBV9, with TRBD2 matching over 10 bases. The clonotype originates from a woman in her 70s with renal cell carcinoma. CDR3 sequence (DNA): TGTGCCAGCAGCGTCAGCGGGGGGGCCACAGATACGCAGTATTTT. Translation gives CASSVSGGATDTQYF.